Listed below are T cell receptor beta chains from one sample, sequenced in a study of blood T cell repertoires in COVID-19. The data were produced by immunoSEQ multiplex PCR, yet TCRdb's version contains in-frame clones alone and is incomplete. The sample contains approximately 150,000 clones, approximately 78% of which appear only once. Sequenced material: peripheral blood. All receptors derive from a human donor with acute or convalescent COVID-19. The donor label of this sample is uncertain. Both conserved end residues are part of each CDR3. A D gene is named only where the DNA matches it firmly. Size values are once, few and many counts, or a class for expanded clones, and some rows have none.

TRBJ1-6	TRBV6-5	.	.	CASSSTVGVYNSPLHF	TGTGCCAGCAGTTCGACGGTAGGGGTTTATAATTCACCCCTCCACTTT
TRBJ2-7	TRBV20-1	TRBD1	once	CSASRQGRSYEQYF	TGCAGTGCTAGTAGACAGGGGCGCTCCTACGAGCAGTACTTC
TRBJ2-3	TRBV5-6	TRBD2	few	CASSLGLATQYF	TGTGCCAGCAGCCTGGGACTAGCGACGCAGTATTTT
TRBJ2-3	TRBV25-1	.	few	CASSGRVSTDTQYF	TGTGCCAGCAGTGGGAGAGTGTCCACAGATACGCAGTATTTT
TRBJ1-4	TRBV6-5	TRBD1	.	CASRGQGAAEKLFF	TGTGCCAGCAGGGGACAGGGGGCAGCTGAAAAACTGTTTTTT
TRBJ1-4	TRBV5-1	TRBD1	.	CASSPRDRGAEKLFF	TGCGCCAGCAGCCCCCGGGACAGGGGGGCTGAAAAACTGTTTTTT
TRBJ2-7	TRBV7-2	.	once	CASSLDPARSSYEQYF	TGTGCCAGCAGCTTAGACCCCGCTCGGTCCTCCTACGAGCAGTACTTC
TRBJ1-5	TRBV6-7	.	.	CASSDEEHF	TGTGCCAGCAGTGACGAGGAGCATTTT
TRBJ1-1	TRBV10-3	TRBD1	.	CATGQGGMNTEAFF	TGTGCCACCGGACAGGGAGGAATGAACACTGAAGCTTTCTTT
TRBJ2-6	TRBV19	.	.	CASSSLGGPGANVLTF	TGTGCCAGTAGTTCACTGGGGGGGCCTGGGGCCAACGTCCTGACTTTC
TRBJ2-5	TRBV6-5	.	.	CASSPLTSQETQYF	TGTGCCAGCAGTCCACTAACTAGCCAAGAGACCCAGTACTTC
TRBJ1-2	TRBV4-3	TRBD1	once	CASSHNRGTGRSYTF	TGCGCCAGCAGCCACAACCGAGGGACAGGTAGGAGCTACACCTTC
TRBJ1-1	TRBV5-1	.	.	CASRTQGGTEAFF	TGCGCCAGCAGAACCCAGGGAGGTACTGAAGCTTTCTTT
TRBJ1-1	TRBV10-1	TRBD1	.	CASNRGINTEAFF	TGCGCCAGCAACAGGGGTATAAACACTGAAGCTTTCTTT
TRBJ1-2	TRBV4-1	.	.	CASSQDRSQGRVYGYTF	TGCGCCAGCAGCCAAGATAGGTCCCAGGGGCGAGTTTATGGCTACACCTTC
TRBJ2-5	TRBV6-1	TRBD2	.	CASSVERRGSGRTQYF	TGTGCCAGCAGTGTTGAGCGGCGGGGGTCGGGGAGGACCCAGTACTTC
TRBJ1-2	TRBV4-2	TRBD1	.	CASSPTRDRGLGYTF	TGTGCCAGCAGCCCGACGAGGGACAGGGGGCTGGGGTACACCTTC
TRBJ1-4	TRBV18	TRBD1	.	CASSTIQGALRDEKLFF	TGTGCCAGCTCAACAATACAGGGGGCGTTAAGAGATGAAAAACTGTTTTTT
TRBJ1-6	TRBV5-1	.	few	CASSQDSNNSPLHF	TGCGCCAGCAGTCAGGACAGTAATAATTCACCCCTCCACTTT
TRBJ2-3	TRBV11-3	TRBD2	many	CASSPGGAGTDTQYF	TGTGCCAGCAGCCCCGGGGGGGCCGGCACAGATACGCAGTATTTT
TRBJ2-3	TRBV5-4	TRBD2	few	CASSFKGRGVDTQYF	TGTGCCAGCAGCTTCAAGGGGCGGGGGGTTGATACGCAGTATTTT
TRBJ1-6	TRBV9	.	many	CASSVVAGISPLHF	TGTGCCAGCAGCGTAGTTGCAGGAATTTCACCCCTCCACTTT
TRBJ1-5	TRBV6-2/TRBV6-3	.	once	CASSPIHSNQPQHF	TGTGCCAGCAGTCCAATCCATAGCAATCAGCCCCAGCATTTT
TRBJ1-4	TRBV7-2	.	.	CASSLGRESEKLFF	TGTGCCAGCAGCTTAGGCAGGGAAAGCGAAAAACTGTTTTTT
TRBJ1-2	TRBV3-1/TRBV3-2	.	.	CASSQQGGGGYTF	TGTGCCAGCAGCCAGCAGGGCGGTGGTGGCTACACCTTC
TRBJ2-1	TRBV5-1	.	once	CASSLAGPSESYNEQFF	TGCGCCAGCAGCTTGGCCGGTCCTAGCGAATCCTACAATGAGCAGTTCTTC
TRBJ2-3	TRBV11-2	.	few	CASSLLGTVSSTDTQYF	TGTGCCAGCAGCTTACTTGGGACTGTCTCTAGCACAGATACGCAGTATTTT
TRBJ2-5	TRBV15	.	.	CATSRGAFETQYF	TGTGCCACCAGCAGAGGGGCCTTTGAGACCCAGTACTTC
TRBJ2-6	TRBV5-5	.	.	CASSFSGQSSGANVLTF	TGTGCCAGCAGCTTTTCGGGACAAAGCTCTGGGGCCAACGTCCTGACTTTC
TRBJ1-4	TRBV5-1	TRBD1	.	CASSPGQGAEKLFF	TGCGCCAGCAGCCCCGGACAGGGCGCTGAAAAACTGTTTTTT
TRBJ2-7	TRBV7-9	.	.	CASSLAIGYEQYF	TGTGCCAGCAGCTTAGCGATCGGCTACGAGCAGTACTTC
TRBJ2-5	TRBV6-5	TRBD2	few	CASRSGGARGETQYF	TGTGCCAGCAGAAGCGGGGGGGCCAGGGGAGAGACCCAGTACTTC
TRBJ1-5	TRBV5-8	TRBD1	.	CASSSVGQGNQPQHF	TGTGCCAGCAGCTCCGTTGGACAGGGAAATCAGCCCCAGCATTTT
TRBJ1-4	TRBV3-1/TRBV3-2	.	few	CASSRNIATNEKLFF	TGTGCCAGCAGCCGAAACATTGCAACTAATGAAAAACTGTTTTTT
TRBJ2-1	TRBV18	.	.	CASSQSTAGSHNEQFF	TGTGCCAGCTCTCAATCGACAGCAGGATCCCACAATGAGCAGTTCTTC
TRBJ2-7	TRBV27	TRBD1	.	CASRQGSTYEQYF	TGTGCCAGCAGACAGGGGTCGACCTACGAGCAGTACTTC
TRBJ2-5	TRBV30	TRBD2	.	CAFTSSGGRETQYF	TGTGCCTTCACCTCTAGCGGGGGGAGAGAGACCCAGTACTTC
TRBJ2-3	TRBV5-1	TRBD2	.	CASSPGLAGATFSDTQYF	TGCGCCAGCAGCCCCGGACTAGCGGGGGCGACATTCTCAGATACGCAGTATTTT
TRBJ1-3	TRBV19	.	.	CASRANSGNTIYF	TGTGCCAGTAGGGCAAACTCTGGAAACACCATATATTTT
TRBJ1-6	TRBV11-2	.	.	CASSPRDTHNSPLHF	TGTGCCAGCAGCCCCCGGGACACCCATAATTCACCCCTCCACTTT
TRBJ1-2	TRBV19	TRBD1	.	CASSWTGLGDGYTF	TGTGCCAGTAGTTGGACAGGGCTAGGGGATGGCTACACCTTC
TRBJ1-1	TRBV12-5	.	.	CASGLAQMNTEAFF	TGTGCTAGTGGTTTGGCGCAGATGAACACTGAAGCTTTCTTT
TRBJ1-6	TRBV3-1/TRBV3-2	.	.	CASSADTAISSYNSPLHF	TGTGCCAGCAGTGCAGACACGGCCATCAGCTCCTATAATTCACCCCTCCACTTT
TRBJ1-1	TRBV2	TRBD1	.	CAGQGLDNTEAFF	TGTGCCGGACAGGGACTTGATAACACTGAAGCTTTCTTT
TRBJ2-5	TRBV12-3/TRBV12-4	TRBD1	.	CASSLSDRGTQYF	TGTGCCAGCAGTTTATCGGACAGGGGGACCCAGTACTTC
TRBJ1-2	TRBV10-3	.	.	CAISELANLGYTF	TGTGCCATCAGTGAGCTGGCAAATCTTGGCTACACCTTC
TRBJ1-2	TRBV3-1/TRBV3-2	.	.	CASSPERPYMGYTF	TGTGCCAGCAGCCCGGAGCGGCCCTACATGGGCTACACCTTC
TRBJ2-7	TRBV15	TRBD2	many	CATSREVPGGGYEQYF	TGTGCCACCAGCAGAGAGGTTCCCGGGGGGGGCTACGAGCAGTACTTC
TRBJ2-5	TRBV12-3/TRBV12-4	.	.	CASSLLFLETQYF	TGTGCCAGCAGTTTACTATTCTTAGAGACCCAGTACTTC
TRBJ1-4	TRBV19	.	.	CASSLGPPEKLFF	TGTGCCAGTAGTCTGGGGCCCCCTGAAAAACTGTTTTTT
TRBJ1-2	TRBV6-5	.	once	CASKSIPSGADGYTF	TGTGCCAGCAAGTCAATTCCCAGTGGGGCGGATGGCTACACCTTC
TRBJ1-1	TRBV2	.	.	CASSQIMNTEAFF	TGTGCCAGCAGTCAGATCATGAACACTGAAGCTTTCTTT
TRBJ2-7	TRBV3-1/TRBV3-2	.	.	CASSQELFYEQYF	TGTGCCAGCAGCCAGGAGTTGTTCTACGAGCAGTACTTC
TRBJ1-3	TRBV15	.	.	CATSRDRVGAGNTIYF	TGTGCCACCAGCAGAGATCGGGTCGGGGCTGGAAACACCATATATTTT